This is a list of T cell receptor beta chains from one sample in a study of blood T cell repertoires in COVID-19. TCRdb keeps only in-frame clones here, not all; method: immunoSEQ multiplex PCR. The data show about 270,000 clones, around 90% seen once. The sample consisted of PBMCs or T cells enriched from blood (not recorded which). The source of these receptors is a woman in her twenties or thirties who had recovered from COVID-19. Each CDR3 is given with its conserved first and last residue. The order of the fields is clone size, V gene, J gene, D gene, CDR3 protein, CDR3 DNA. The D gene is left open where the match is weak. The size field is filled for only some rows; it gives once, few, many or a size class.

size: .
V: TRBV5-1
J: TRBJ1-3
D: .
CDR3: CASSLDGGTGNTIYF
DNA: TGCGCCAGCAGCTTGGACGGGGGAACTGGAAACACCATATATTTT

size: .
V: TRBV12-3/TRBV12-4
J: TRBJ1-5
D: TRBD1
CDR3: CASTQDRAQPQHF
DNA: TGTGCCAGCACACAGGACAGGGCCCAGCCCCAGCATTTT

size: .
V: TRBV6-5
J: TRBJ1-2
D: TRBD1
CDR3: CASSYQWTGNYGYTF
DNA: TGTGCCAGCAGTTACCAGTGGACAGGGAACTATGGCTACACCTTC

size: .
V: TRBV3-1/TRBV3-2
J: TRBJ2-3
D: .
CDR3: CASSHRGTPPDTQYF
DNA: TGTGCCAGCAGCCATCGCGGGACCCCCCCAGATACGCAGTATTTT

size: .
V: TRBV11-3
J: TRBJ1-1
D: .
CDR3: CASSLISGGTEAFF
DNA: TGTGCCAGCAGCTTAATAAGTGGGGGGACTGAAGCTTTCTTT

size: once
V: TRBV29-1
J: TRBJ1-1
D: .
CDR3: CSVEDRQGNTEAFF
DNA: TGCAGCGTTGAAGATCGGCAGGGGAACACTGAAGCTTTCTTT

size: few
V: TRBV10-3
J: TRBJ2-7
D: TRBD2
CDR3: CASNTGTSGRANEQYF
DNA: TGTGCCAGCAATACCGGGACTAGCGGGAGAGCCAACGAGCAGTACTTC

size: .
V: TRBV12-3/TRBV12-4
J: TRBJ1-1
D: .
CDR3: CASSRRGGEAFF
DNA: TGTGCCAGTTCCCGCCGGGGGGGAGAAGCTTTCTTT

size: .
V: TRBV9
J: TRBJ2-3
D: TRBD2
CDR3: CASSVGRVAGGVTDTQYF
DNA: TGTGCCAGCAGCGTAGGGAGGGTAGCGGGAGGTGTCACAGATACGCAGTATTTT

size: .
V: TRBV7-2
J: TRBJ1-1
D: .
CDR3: CASSLDGGWYTEAFF
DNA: TGTGCCAGCAGCTTAGACGGGGGGTGGTACACTGAAGCTTTCTTT

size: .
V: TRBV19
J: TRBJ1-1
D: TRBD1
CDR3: CASSPRQGRGLSGNTEAFF
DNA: TGTGCCAGTAGTCCCCGTCAGGGCAGGGGGCTGTCGGGAAACACTGAAGCTTTCTTT

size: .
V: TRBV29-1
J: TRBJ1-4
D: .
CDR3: CSVLPQGGEKLFF
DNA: TGCAGCGTTCTACCCCAAGGCGGGGAAAAACTGTTTTTT

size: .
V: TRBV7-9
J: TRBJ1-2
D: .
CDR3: CASITAGGGYTF
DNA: TGTGCCAGCATTACCGCCGGGGGTGGCTACACCTTC

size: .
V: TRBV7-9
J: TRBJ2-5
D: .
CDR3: CASSYRQAQPQETQYF
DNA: TGTGCCAGCAGCTATCGACAGGCTCAACCCCAAGAGACCCAGTACTTC

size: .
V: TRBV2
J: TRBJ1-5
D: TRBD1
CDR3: CASSELTGGLNQPQHF
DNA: TGTGCCAGCAGCGAACTGACAGGGGGCTTAAATCAGCCCCAGCATTTT

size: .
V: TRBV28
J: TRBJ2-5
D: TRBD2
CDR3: CASSFSREGETQYF
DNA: TGTGCCAGCAGTTTCTCTCGGGAGGGAGAGACCCAGTACTTC

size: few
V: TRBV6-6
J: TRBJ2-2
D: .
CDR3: CASSPGGTRGAGNTGELFF
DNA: TGTGCCAGCAGTCCAGGGGGGACCAGAGGAGCCGGGAACACCGGGGAGCTGTTTTTT

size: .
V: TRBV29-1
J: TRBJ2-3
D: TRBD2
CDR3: CSVAPTSGWQRITDTQYF
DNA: TGCAGCGTTGCACCGACTAGCGGGTGGCAGCGTATCACAGATACGCAGTATTTT

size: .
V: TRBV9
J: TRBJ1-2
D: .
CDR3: CASSPSGVAQRGYTF
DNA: TGTGCCAGCAGTCCTTCCGGCGTGGCCCAGCGAGGCTACACCTTC

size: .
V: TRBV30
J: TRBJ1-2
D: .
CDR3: CAWEIRGAYGYTF
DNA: TGTGCCTGGGAAATCCGGGGTGCCTATGGCTACACCTTC

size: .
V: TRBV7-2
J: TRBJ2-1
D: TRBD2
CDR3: CASSLVKLAERNEQFF
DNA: TGTGCCAGCAGCTTAGTAAAACTAGCGGAGAGGAATGAGCAGTTCTTC

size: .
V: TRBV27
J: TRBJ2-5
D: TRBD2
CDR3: CASSLGLAGETQYF
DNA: TGTGCCAGCAGTTTAGGGCTAGCGGGGGAGACCCAGTACTTC

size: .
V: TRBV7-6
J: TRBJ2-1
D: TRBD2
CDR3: CASSLRLADVSNEQFF
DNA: TGTGCCAGCAGCTTGAGACTAGCGGACGTGAGCAATGAGCAGTTCTTC

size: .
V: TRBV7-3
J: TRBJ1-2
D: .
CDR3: CASSAQAGYGYTF
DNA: TGTGCCAGCAGCGCCCAAGCTGGCTATGGCTACACCTTC

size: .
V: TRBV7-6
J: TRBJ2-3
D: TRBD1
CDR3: CASSFRTGGNTDTQYF
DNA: TGTGCCAGCAGCTTTCGGACAGGCGGAAACACAGATACGCAGTATTTT

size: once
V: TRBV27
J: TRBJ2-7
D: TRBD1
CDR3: CASSSPAGGYEQYF
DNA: TGTGCCAGCAGTTCCCCCGCAGGGGGCTACGAGCAGTACTTC

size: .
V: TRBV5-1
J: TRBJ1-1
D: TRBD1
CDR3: CASSLDRVGEAFF
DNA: TGCGCCAGCAGCCTAGACAGGGTGGGTGAAGCTTTCTTT

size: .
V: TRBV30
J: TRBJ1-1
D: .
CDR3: CAWSVLSGAREAFF
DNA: TGTGCCTGGAGTGTACTGTCAGGGGCCCGTGAAGCTTTCTTT

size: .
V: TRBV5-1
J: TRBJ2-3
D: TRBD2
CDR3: CASRDPSGNADTQYF
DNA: TGCGCCAGCAGGGATCCTAGCGGGAATGCAGATACGCAGTATTTT

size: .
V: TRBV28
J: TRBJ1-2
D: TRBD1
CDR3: CASSLLGRGLYGYTF
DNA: TGTGCCAGCAGTTTACTGGGCAGGGGGCTCTATGGCTACACCTTC